This TCR beta chain was obtained from a study of T cell responses to AZD1222 COVID-19 vaccine. This clone occurred a few times. V shed 3 bases and J shed 5 bases, with 17 bases lying between them. The CDR3 is made up of 15 amino acids. In germline, CDR1 is SGDLS, CDR2 YYNGEE. Libraries were prepared by immunoSEQ multiplex PCR; TCRdb keeps only in-frame clonotypes and omits some of them. The data contain more than 50,000 clones, approximately 85% of them singletons. The material was peripheral blood, obtained on day 0 of MenACWY control vaccination. This chain joins TRBV9 and TRBJ1-1; possible D gene TRBD1, 6 bases. This sequence originates from an adult in good health. CDR3 residues: CASSALGQGATEAFF. The CDR3, as DNA: TGTGCCAGCAGCGCGTTGGGACAAGGGGCAACTGAAGCTTTCTTT.